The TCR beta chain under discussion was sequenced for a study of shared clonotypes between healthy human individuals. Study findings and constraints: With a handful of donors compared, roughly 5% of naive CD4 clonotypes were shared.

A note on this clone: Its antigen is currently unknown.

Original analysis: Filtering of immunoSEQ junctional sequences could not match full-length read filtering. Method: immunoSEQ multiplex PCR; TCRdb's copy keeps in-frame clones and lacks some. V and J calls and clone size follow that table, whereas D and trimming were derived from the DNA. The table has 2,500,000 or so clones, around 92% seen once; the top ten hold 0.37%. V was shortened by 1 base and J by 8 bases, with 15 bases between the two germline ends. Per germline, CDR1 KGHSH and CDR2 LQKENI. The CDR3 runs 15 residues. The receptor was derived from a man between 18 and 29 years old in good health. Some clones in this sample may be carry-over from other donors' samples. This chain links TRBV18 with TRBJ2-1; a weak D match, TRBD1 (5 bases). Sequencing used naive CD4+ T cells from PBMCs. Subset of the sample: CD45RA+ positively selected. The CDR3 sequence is CASSPRGSRGDEQFF. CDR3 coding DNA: TGTGCCAGCTCACCACGAGGATCTAGGGGTGATGAGCAGTTCTTC.